The sequence of this T cell receptor beta chain was determined in a study of blood T cell repertoires in COVID-19 (TCRdb year 2020). The study in broad terms: The collaborator samples originated in the United States, Italy and Spain and spanned the acute and convalescent phases of COVID-19. Samples came from the ongoing ImmuneRACE study (first 160 participants) plus 1,254 subjects from 6 global collaborators. A de-identified subject ID, COVID-19 status, age in years and sex were almost always included in the sample metadata. A freely available public database, intended as a resource for researchers studying the immune response to SARS-CoV-2, is where the repertoires were released. Where available, HLA class I and class II types were taken from metadata supplied by the sample provider and were not determined by assay-based typing. Deeply sampled blood TCRbeta repertoires from subjects exposed to, actively infected with, or recovered from COVID-19 were included in the dataset. The prospective study material was composed of cDNA or gDNA derived from T cells, B-cell-depleted T cells, or PBMCs. What the work shows at the level of the full study, not this receptor alone: Clinical and demographic metadata were provided uncurated, with the amount varying by source and participant.

Each collaborating institution followed its own protocols to collect whole blood in K2EDTA tubes. For TCRbeta analysis, collaborator samples were shipped as frozen whole blood, as isolated PBMCs, or as DNA extracted from either sample type. TCRbeta CDR3 regions were amplified from genomic DNA by means of the immunoSEQ Assay, a bias-controlled multiplex PCR. In the paper's pipeline: Within the assay, amplification of reference gene primers was used to estimate how many nucleated cells each sample contained. Sequence reads were collapsed and filtered to measure the absolute abundance of every unique TCRbeta CDR3 rearrangement. For each sample, productive Simpson clonality was calculated as the square root of Simpson's diversity index across productive rearrangements. TCRdb re-hosts the immuneACCESS table, in-frame sequences only. Its copies lack some clones; in the studies checked, an unresolved V gene accounts for under half of them, and the cause for the rest is not known. The V and J calls and clone size were taken over from that table, and D and trimming were inferred from the DNA. Across this sample there are around 98,000 clones, with about 81% seen only once. Roughly 24% of the sample rests with the top ten.

This clone appeared once. Its antigen remains unidentified. One base away there is no much larger clone; base qualities are not given. Trimming costs V 5 bases and J 0 bases, and their ends lie 12 bases apart. The CDR3 goes from the cysteine to the phenylalanine over 15 residues. Only CDR3 DNA remains: 45 bases, in frame from the first base. The germline V gene provides CDR1 MDHEN and CDR2 SYDVKM. The chain is made from TRBV28 and TRBJ2-3; a tentative D call is TRBD2 (6 bases match). Sequenced sample: peripheral blood. The clonotype originates from a man aged 70-80 years with acute or convalescent COVID-19. The CDR3 is CASSPAGRSTDTQYF. The DNA sequence is TGTGCCAGCAGTCCAGCGGGCCGAAGCACAGATACGCAGTATTTT.